Only one count was recorded for the clone carrying this T cell receptor (beta chain). The data originate from a study of blood T cell repertoires in COVID-19. The V end was cut by 6 bases, the J end by 6 bases, with 13 bases between. Per germline, CDR1 SGHTS and CDR2 YDEGEE. This CDR3 region has 13 residues. Only in-frame clones appear in the TCRdb table, and some are missing; sequencing was by immunoSEQ multiplex PCR. The sample records a few hundred thousand clones, more than 85% being singletons. The sequence came from a man between 18 and 29 years old with active or convalescent COVID-19. Sequencing input: peripheral blood. V is TRBV5-8 and J is TRBJ1-5; D unresolved. CDR3 coding DNA: TGTGCCAGCACCAGAGGGTTAGGTCAGCCCCAGCATTTT. Its protein product is CASTRGLGQPQHF. Looking up the rest from reference TRBV5-8 and TRBJ1-5 gives the full variable domain: EAGVTQSPTHLIKTRGQQATLRCSPISGHTSVYWYQQALGLGLQFLLWYDEGEERNRGNFPPRFSGRQFPNYSSELNVNALELEDSALYLCASTRGLGQPQHFGDGTRLSIL.